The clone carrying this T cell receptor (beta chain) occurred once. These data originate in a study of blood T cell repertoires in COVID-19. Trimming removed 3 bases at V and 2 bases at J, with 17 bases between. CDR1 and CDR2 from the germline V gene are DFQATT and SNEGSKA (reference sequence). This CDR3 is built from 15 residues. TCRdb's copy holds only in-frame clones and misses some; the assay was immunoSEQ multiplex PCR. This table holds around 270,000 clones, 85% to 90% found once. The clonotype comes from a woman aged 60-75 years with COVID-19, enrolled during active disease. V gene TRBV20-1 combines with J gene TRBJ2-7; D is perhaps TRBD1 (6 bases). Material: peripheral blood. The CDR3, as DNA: TGCAGTGCTAGTGCTGCCAGGGGAAAAACCTACGAGCAGTACTTC. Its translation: CSASAARGKTYEQYF.